This T cell receptor (beta chain) came from a study of shared clonotypes between healthy human individuals. Germline V gives CDR1 MNHEY, CDR2 SVGAGI. The CDR3 runs 15 residues. The V gene lost 6 bases and the J gene lost 4 bases, with 19 bases spanning the gap. Clones were read by immunoSEQ multiplex PCR, and TCRdb kept only the in-frame ones, dropping some. Among some 1 million clones listed, about 75% were seen once. The source is a man aged 18 to 29 in good health. V usage is TRBV6-5 and J usage is TRBJ2-7; tentative D call: TRBD1 (7 bases). Material: memory CD4+ T cells sorted from blood. Described subset: CD45RA-negative fraction. In DNA form, the CDR3 reads TGTGCCAGCAGGAAAGACAGGGAGGCCGTGTACGAGCAGTACTTC. It yields the protein CASRKDREAVYEQYF.